The next 9 T cell receptor beta chains were all read from a single sample in a study of regulatory T cells in long-lasting Graves disease. Specified time point: newly diagnosed GD, antithyroid drugs for less than 3 months. Making the TCR library involved RNA that had been extracted from PBMCs. To make TCR beta libraries, researchers used iRepertoire HTBI primers and Arm-PCR of CDR3 regions. TCRdb fed the multiplex PCR reads into MiXCR, producing one record per CDR3 protein. In the table there are 360,000 or so distinct CDR3 sequences, roughly a sixth of which are singletons. This sample was also put to use in a study of T cells in Graves' hyperthyroidism and ophthalmopathy.

The sequencing here drew on peripheral blood mononuclear cells (PBMCs), taken at new diagnosis, from a patient treated with antithyroid drugs. These receptors were collected from a man between 35 and 55 years old with Graves disease.

In regard to this clonotype: An end of the junction differs from the germline gene, which may be a read error. The gene calls are TRBV19 and TRBJ1-5; D is uncertain. CDR3 length: 16 amino acids. The V gene's germline CDR1 is LNHDA and CDR2 SQIVND (reference sequence). As DNA, the CDR3 is TGTGCCAGTAGTGCCTTAGACTCCGCTAGCAGTCAGCCCCAGCATTTT. This encodes CASSALDSASSQPQHF.

Turning to this clonotype: Just one base apart from a much larger clone, this may be a read error. The V call is TRBV28, the J call TRBJ1-3; 7 bases are shared with TRBD1. The germline gives CDR1 MDHEN, CDR2 SYDVKM. The ends lost 2 bases at V and 2 bases at J; junction bases unmatched: 3. The CDR3 sequence is 15 residues long. Here the CDR3 reads CASSLEGAPGNTIYF. In DNA, the CDR3 is TGTGCCAGCAGTTTAGAGGGGGCGCCTGGAAACACCATATATTTT.

This clonotype has more than one count but fewer than ten. CDR3 nucleotide sequence: TGTGCCAGTAGTACCCCGACAGGGGCGCCCTACGAGCAGTACTTC. Translation gives CASSTPTGAPYEQYF. J is TRBJ2-7 and V is TRBV19, with 8 nucleotides matching TRBD1. This CDR3 has 15 residues. From germline, CDR1 is LNHDA and CDR2 SQIVND (reference sequence). J was trimmed by 2 bases and V by 4 bases; bases with no gene match: 7.

This clonotype showed up many times. CDR3: CAWSRMGNQPQHF. CDR3 DNA: TGTGCCTGGAGTCGAATGGGCAATCAGCCCCAGCATTTT. The chain couples TRBV30 to TRBJ1-5; no firm D call. Germline V lookup: CDR1 GTSNPN, CDR2 SVGIG (reference sequence). Trimming shortened V by 2 bases and J by 2 bases, and 7 bases separated the two germline ends. This CDR3 is built from 13 residues.

This chain uses TRBV9 with TRBJ2-2; D is perhaps TRBD1 (6 bases). Germline V CDR1 and CDR2: SGDLS, YYNGEE. This CDR3 contains 17 residues. Trimming left V 0 bases short and J 5 bases short, with 17 bases between. CDR3 sequence: CASSVEGPRGPTGELFF. The CDR3 DNA sequence: TGTGCCAGCAGCGTAGAGGGTCCCAGGGGACCAACCGGGGAGCTGTTTTTT. Using reference TRBV9 and TRBJ2-2 for the parts outside the CDR3, the full variable domain is DSGVTQTPKHLITATGQRVTLRCSPRSGDLSVYWYQQSLDQGLQFLIQYYNGEERAKGNILERFSAQQFPDLHSELNLSSLELGDSALYFCASSVEGPRGPTGELFFGEGSRLTVL.

This clonotype was seen repeatedly, ten times or more. The chain is built from TRBV28 and TRBJ2-4, with 7 bases matching TRBD2. The V segment lost 2 bases and the J segment 8 bases; nucleotides outside the gene matches: 18. This CDR3 is 18 amino acids long. The germline CDR1 and CDR2 sequences are MDHEN and SYDVKM. This CDR3 reads CASSLAPPVSGVTDIQYF. The CDR3 DNA is TGTGCCAGCAGTTTAGCGCCCCCCGTAAGCGGGGTCACGGACATTCAGTACTTC.

In its sample, this clonotype was seen many times. The rearrangement uses TRBV6-1 and TRBJ1-2, with a possible D match to TRBD1 (5 bases). Trimming removed 5 bases at V and 3 bases at J, with 13 bases between. The CDR3 extends over 14 amino acids. Germline V gives CDR1 MNHNS, CDR2 SASEGT. The CDR3 DNA reads as TGTGCCAGCAGTCCCGACAGCCAATACTATGGCTACACCTTC. This encodes CASSPDSQYYGYTF.

This clonotype was seen at least ten times. V gene TRBV10-2 combines with J gene TRBJ1-2; TRBD1 might be the D (5 bases). The CDR3 covers 12 residues. Trimming took 2 bases from V and 4 from J, leaving 5 bases between them. Germline values: CDR1 WSHSY, CDR2 SAAADI. The CDR3 loop is CASSEGAYGYTF. CDR3 DNA: TGCGCCAGCAGTGAGGGGGCCTATGGCTACACCTTC.

This clonotype appeared many times. V usage is TRBV5-1 and J usage is TRBJ1-3; D unclear. Trimming cost V 4 bases and J 3 bases, with 14 bases left between them. CDR3 length: 15 residues. The germline gives CDR1 SGHRS, CDR2 YFSETQ. CDR3 sequence: CASSPPGRDGNTIYF. CDR3 DNA sequence: TGCGCCAGCAGCCCCCCCGGAAGGGATGGAAACACCATATATTTT.